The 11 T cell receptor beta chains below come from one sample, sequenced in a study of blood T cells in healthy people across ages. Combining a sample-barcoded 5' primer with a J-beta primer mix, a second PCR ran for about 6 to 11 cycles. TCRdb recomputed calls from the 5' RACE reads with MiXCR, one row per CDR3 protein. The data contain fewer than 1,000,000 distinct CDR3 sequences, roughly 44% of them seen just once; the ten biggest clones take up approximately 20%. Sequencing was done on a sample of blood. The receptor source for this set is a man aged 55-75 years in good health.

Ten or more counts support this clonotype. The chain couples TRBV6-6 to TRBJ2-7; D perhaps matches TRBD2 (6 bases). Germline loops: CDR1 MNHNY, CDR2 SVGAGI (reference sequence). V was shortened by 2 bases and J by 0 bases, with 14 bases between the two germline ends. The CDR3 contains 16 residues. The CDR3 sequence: CASSYGSHGSSYEQYF. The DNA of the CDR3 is TGTGCCAGCAGTTACGGGTCCCACGGGAGCTCCTACGAGCAGTACTTC.

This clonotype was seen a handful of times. The chain's CDR3 is CASSRTGSSANYGYTF. For the CDR3, the DNA is TGTGCCAGCAGTCGGACAGGTTCTTCGGCTAACTATGGCTACACCTTC. J is TRBJ1-2 and V is TRBV6-2 or TRBV6-3; TRBD1 aligns across 7 bases. Germline CDR1 is MNHEY and CDR2 is SVGEGT. This CDR3 spans 16 amino acids. Unmatched junction bases numbered 9, after V lost 5 bases and J lost 0 bases.

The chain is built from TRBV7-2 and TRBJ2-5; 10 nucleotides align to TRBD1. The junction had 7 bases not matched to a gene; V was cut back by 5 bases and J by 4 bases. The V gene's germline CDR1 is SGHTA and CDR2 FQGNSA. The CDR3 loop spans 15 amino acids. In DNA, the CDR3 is TGTGCCAGCAGCGTAACCGGGACAGGGGTAGAGACCCAGTACTTC. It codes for CASSVTGTGVETQYF.

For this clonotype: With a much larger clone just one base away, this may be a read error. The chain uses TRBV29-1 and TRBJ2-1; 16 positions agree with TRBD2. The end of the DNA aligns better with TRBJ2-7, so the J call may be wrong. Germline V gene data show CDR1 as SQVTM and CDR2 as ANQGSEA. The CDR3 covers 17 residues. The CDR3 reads CSVEGTSGGGSYNEQYF. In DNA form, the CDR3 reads TGCAGCGTTGAGGGGACTAGCGGGGGGGGATCCTACAATGAGCAGTACTTC.

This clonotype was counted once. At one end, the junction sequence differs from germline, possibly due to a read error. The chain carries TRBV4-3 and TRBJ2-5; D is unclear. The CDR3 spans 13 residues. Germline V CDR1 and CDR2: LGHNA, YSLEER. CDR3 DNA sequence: TGCGCCCGCAGCCAAGGACGGTGGGAGACCCAGTACTTC. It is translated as CARSQGRWETQYF.

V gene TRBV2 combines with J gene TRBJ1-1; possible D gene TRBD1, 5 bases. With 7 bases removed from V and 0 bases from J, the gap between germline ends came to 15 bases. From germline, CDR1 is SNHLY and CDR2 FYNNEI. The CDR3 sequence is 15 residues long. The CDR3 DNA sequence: TGTGCCAGCACTCCCCTCGGGGGGGTGAACACTGAAGCTTTCTTT. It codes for CASTPLGGVNTEAFF. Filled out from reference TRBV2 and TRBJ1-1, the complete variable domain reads EPEVTQTPSHQVTQMGQEVILRCVPISNHLYFYWYRQILGQKVEFLVSFYNNEISEKSEIFDDQFSVERPDGSNFTLKIRSTKLEDSAMYFCASTPLGGVNTEAFFGQGTRLTVV.

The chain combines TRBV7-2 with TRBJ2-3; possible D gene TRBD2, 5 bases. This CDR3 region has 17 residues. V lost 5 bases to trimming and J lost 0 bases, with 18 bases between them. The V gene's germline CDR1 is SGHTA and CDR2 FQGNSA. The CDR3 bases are TGTGCCAGCAGCCCACCGTTAGGGTCGGGGAGCACAGATACGCAGTATTTT. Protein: CASSPPLGSGSTDTQYF.

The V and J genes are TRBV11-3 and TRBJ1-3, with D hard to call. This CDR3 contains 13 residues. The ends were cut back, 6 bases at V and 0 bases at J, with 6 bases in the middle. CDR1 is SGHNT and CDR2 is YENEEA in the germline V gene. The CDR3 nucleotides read TGTGCCAGCAGGGGGTCCTCTGGAAACACCATATATTTT. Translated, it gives CASRGSSGNTIYF.

DNA for the CDR3: TGTGCCAGCAGTTTCGGGGGCACATGGTACAATGAGCAGTTCTTC. This translates into CASSFGGTWYNEQFF. V gene TRBV28 combines with J gene TRBJ2-1; perhaps D is TRBD1 or TRBD2 (6 bases each). The V and J ends lost 3 bases and 4 bases respectively, with 13 bases between them. The CDR3 covers 15 residues. The germline gives CDR1 MDHEN, CDR2 SYDVKM.

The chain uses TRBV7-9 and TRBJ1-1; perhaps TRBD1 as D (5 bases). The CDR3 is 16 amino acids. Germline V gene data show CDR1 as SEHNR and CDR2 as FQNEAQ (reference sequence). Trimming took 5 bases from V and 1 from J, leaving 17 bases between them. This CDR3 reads CASSPLGDRANTEAFF. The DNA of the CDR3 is TGTGCCAGCAGCCCACTGGGTGACAGAGCGAACACTGAAGCTTTCTTT.

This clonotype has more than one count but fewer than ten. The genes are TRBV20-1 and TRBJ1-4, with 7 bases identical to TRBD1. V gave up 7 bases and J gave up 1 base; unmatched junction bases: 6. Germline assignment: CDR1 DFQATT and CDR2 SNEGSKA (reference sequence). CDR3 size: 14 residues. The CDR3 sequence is CSVGRQGTNEKLFF. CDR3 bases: TGCAGTGTTGGAAGACAGGGAACTAATGAAAAACTGTTTTTT.